Listed below are T cell receptor beta chains from one sample, sequenced in a study of OX40 agonist ivuxolimab in advanced cancers. The protocol was immunoSEQ multiplex PCR, while the TCRdb copy is restricted to in-frame clones and leaves out a portion. This sample has approximately 68,000 clones, with 92% found just once. Sequencing used CD4+ or CD8+ T cells sorted from blood, obtained in a trial of the OX40 agonist ivuxolimab. These receptor sequences come from an adult with an advanced solid tumor such as melanoma, head and neck, liver or kidney cancer. CDR3s include the opening cysteine and the closing phenylalanine or tryptophan.

CASWTGMNTEAFF	TRBV19
CASSVTSGGVNEQYF	TRBV9
CASSQDRGDTQYF	TRBV7-9
CASSAGLSYEQYF	TRBV19
CASSLGSDPYEQYF	TRBV5-6
CASSLGDTQYF	TRBV5-1
CASSFGGTNEKLFF	TRBV5-1
CSVEDAGGTHNYGYTF	TRBV29-1
CATSDRDTSGNTIYF	TRBV6-1
CASPGQGTMNTEAFF	TRBV6-1
CASSSTGTISSYEQYF	TRBV7-9
CASSQAGPGDVDYGYTF	TRBV14
CASSKGDSSYEQYF	TRBV11-3
CASSDRGDEQYF	TRBV2
CASSLVLADTDTQYF	TRBV7-9
CASSLVGTSGENEQFF	TRBV5-6
CASSTGGETQYF	TRBV9
CASSEGTSGSTDTQYF	TRBV27
CASSPDTRLAGVYEQYF	TRBV18
CASSSYESGQGNAGGTEAFF	TRBV27